This T cell receptor (beta chain) stems from a study of blood T cell repertoires in COVID-19. Study details: The cDNA or gDNA used as material had been derived from T cells, B-cell-depleted T cells, or PBMCs.

Profiled with immunoSEQ multiplex PCR; TCRdb holds only in-frame clones, not every one. The profile shows about 250,000 clones, about nine tenths of them singletons. CDR1 and CDR2 (germline): LGHNA, YSLEER. Trimming left V 0 bases short and J 6 bases short, with 10 bases between. This CDR3 spans 14 amino acids. Sequenced input: PBMCs or T cells enriched from blood (not recorded which). The chain couples TRBV4-3 to TRBJ2-3; a possible D gene is TRBD2 (5 bases). The receptor was isolated from a man between 40 and 49 years old who had recovered from COVID-19. Here the CDR3 DNA reads TGCGCCAGCAGCCAAGACGAGGGAATGGATACGCAGTATTTT. Residues: CASSQDEGMDTQYF.